The next 30 T cell receptor beta chains were all read from a single sample in a study of T cells in localized non-small cell lung cancer. Here immunoSEQ multiplex PCR was the method, and the copy in TCRdb shows in-frame clones only, minus some. The sample has around 26,000 clones; approximately 90% are singletons. The sequencing here drew on peripheral blood, taken before any cancer treatment. These receptors came from an older female donor with stage II squamous cell lung carcinoma.

Concerning this clone: The final CDR3 position lacks the conserved phenylalanine or tryptophan, pointing to a likely read error. This chain uses TRBV19 with TRBJ1-6, with D maybe TRBD1 (5 bases). From germline, CDR1 is LNHDA and CDR2 SQIVND (reference sequence). The CDR3 has 13 amino acids. V was cut by 6 bases and J by 12 bases, with 15 bases left in between. In DNA form, the CDR3 reads TGTGCCAGTAGGAGGGGCCTCGGTGGACCCCTCCACCTT. The encoded protein is CASRRGLGGPLHL.

The chain joins TRBV27 to TRBJ1-1; 8 bases are a match to TRBD1. The V gene end was trimmed by 6 bases and the J gene end by 5 bases; junction bases not matched to a gene: 8. The germline V gene has CDR1 MNHEY and CDR2 SMNVEV (reference sequence). The CDR3 is made up of 14 amino acids. In nucleotides, the CDR3 is TGTGCCAGCAGCAGGGGGCGCTTTGAGACTGAAGCTTTCTTT. This sequence encodes CASSRGRFETEAFF.

The rearrangement uses TRBV15 and TRBJ2-7; perhaps D is TRBD1 or TRBD2 (5 bases each). The V end was cut by 0 bases, the J end by 0 bases, with 9 bases between. This CDR3 has 15 residues. The germline V gene encodes CDR1 LNHNV and CDR2 YYDKDF (reference sequence). The CDR3 bases are TGTGCCACCAGCAGAGATTGGGGGACCTCCTACGAGCAGTACTTC. Its protein product is CATSRDWGTSYEQYF.

The V gene is TRBV19, the J gene TRBJ1-1, with unresolved D. This CDR3 contains 13 residues. CDR1 is LNHDA, CDR2 SQIVND, per germline (reference sequence). Deletions cut 7 bases from V and 5 bases from J, with 14 bases between. The CDR3 DNA follows: TGTGCCAGTATCAAGCTGGGGAGAACTGAAGCTTTCTTT. Encoded protein: CASIKLGRTEAFF.

The rearrangement links TRBV5-1 to TRBJ2-5; tentatively, D is TRBD1 or TRBD2 (5 bases each). Trimming removed 2 bases from V and 1 base from J, with 6 bases in between. This CDR3 has 13 amino acids. CDR1 is SGHRS and CDR2 is YFSETQ in the germline V gene. The CDR3 sequence: CASSFGAQETQYF. The CDR3 DNA reads as TGCGCCAGCAGCTTCGGGGCCCAAGAGACCCAGTACTTC.

The chain uses TRBV18 and TRBJ1-2; D gene uncertain. The length of the CDR3 is 13 residues. Germline V gene lookup returns CDR1 KGHSH and CDR2 LQKENI. Trimming shortened V by 2 bases and J by 1 base, and 5 bases separated the two germline ends. The CDR3 sequence is CASSPNDNYGYTF. Written as DNA, the CDR3 is TGTGCCAGCTCACCAAATGATAACTATGGCTACACCTTC.

This rearrangement joins TRBV14 to TRBJ1-1, with D possibly TRBD1 on 5 matching bases. The CDR3 consists of 11 residues. With 4 bases removed from V and 11 bases from J, the gap between germline ends came to 11 bases. Per germline, CDR1 SGHDN and CDR2 FVKESK. This chain's CDR3 is CASSLGAVAFF. The CDR3 coding sequence is TGTGCCAGCAGCCTCGGGGCCGTGGCTTTCTTT.

This clone was recorded once. The V gene is TRBV21-1, the J gene TRBJ1-3. TRBV21-1 is a recognized pseudogene. The length of the CDR3 is 18 residues. The CDR3 loop is CASSTFVQGRVVGNTIYF. The CDR3 bases are TGTGCCAGCAGCACATTCGTACAGGGGAGGGTCGTCGGAAACACCATATATTTT.

The gene calls are TRBV5-8 and TRBJ2-5; 7 bases match TRBD2. CDR3 length: 15 amino acids. CDR1 SGHTS and CDR2 YDEGEE come from the germline V gene. The junction had 7 bases not matched to a gene; V was cut back by 0 bases and J by 5 bases. The chain's CDR3 is CASSLGRRGVETQYF. The CDR3 DNA reads TGTGCCAGCAGCTTGGGGCGACGGGGGGTGGAGACCCAGTACTTC.

This clone showed up just a few times. The CDR3 loop is CASSYPRGHTEAFF. DNA of the CDR3: TGTGCCAGCAGTTACCCGCGGGGGCACACTGAAGCTTTCTTT. This chain joins TRBV6-5 and TRBJ1-1; D perhaps matches TRBD1 (6 bases). V was clipped by 2 bases and J by 3 bases, with 10 bases between them. Germline lookup yields CDR1 MNHEY and CDR2 SVGAGI. The CDR3 has 14 amino acids.

The chain links TRBV7-6 to TRBJ1-1; 8 bases are a match to TRBD1. The CDR3 length is 15 residues. Germline V lookup: CDR1 SGHVS, CDR2 FNYEAQ. The V segment lost 4 bases and the J segment 4 bases; nucleotides outside the gene matches: 8. DNA for the CDR3: TGTGCCAGCAGCTACCAGACAGGGGAAATCACTGAAGCTTTCTTT. This translates into CASSYQTGEITEAFF.

This clone occurred a few times. The CDR3 DNA reads as TGTGCCAGCAGCACCACCTTCCGGACAGGGATGAACACTGAAGCTTTCTTT. Translating gives CASSTTFRTGMNTEAFF. The V gene is TRBV5-5, the J gene TRBJ1-1, with 8 bases fitting TRBD1. The trim removed 4 bases at V and 0 bases at J, leaving 11 bases unmatched. There are 17 residues in the CDR3. Germline V gene sequence: CDR1 SGHKS, CDR2 YYEKEE (reference sequence).

The chain couples TRBV5-6 to TRBJ2-5, with 8 bases aligning to TRBD2. TRBJ2-7 explains the end of the DNA better; the J call may be wrong. The CDR3 runs to 14 residues. Per the germline V gene, CDR1 is SGHDT and CDR2 is YYEEEE. CDR3 coding DNA: TGTGCCAGCAGCGTAGCGGGACTCTCCTACGAGCAGTACTTC. This encodes CASSVAGLSYEQYF.

This chain connects TRBV9 to TRBJ2-2; D is perhaps TRBD1 or TRBD2 (5 bases each). In germline, CDR1 is SGDLS, CDR2 YYNGEE. V dropped 0 bases and J dropped 7 bases, with 10 bases sitting between them. The CDR3 is made up of 14 amino acids. The CDR3 bases are TGTGCCAGCAGCGTAGATTTTGGGGGCGGGGAGCTGTTTTTT. Amino acids: CASSVDFGGGELFF. Full variable domain (remainder filled in from reference TRBV9 and TRBJ2-2): DSGVTQTPKHLITATGQRVTLRCSPRSGDLSVYWYQQSLDQGLQFLIQYYNGEERAKGNILERFSAQQFPDLHSELNLSSLELGDSALYFCASSVDFGGGELFFGEGSRLTVL.

The chain combines TRBV7-2 with TRBJ1-5; no definite D call. Per germline, CDR1 SGHTA and CDR2 FQGNSA. Trimming removed 0 bases from V and 6 bases from J, with 12 bases in between. The CDR3 is 15 residues long. For the CDR3, the DNA is TGTGCCAGCAGCTTAGCTTTGGGTTCCGGTCAGCCCCAGCATTTT. This encodes CASSLALGSGQPQHF.

This chain joins TRBV7-3 and TRBJ2-2; TRBD2 agrees at 8 bases. The trim removed 5 bases at V and 2 bases at J, leaving 13 bases unmatched. This CDR3 spans 18 amino acids. Germline V gives CDR1 SGHTA, CDR2 FQGTGA. Written as DNA, the CDR3 is TGTGCCAGCAGCCCCACGGGTAGCGGGACGATTAACACCGGGGAGCTGTTTTTT. Protein product: CASSPTGSGTINTGELFF.

The V and J genes are TRBV27 and TRBJ2-7; D may be TRBD1 or TRBD2 (5 bases each). V was cut by 6 bases and J by 2 bases, with 20 bases left in between. Germline loops: CDR1 MNHEY, CDR2 SMNVEV (reference sequence). This CDR3 comprises 16 residues. The CDR3 DNA is TGTGCCAGCAGGGTCGGAGGCAACAGGCCACCCTACGAGCAGTACTTC. Translated, it gives CASRVGGNRPPYEQYF.

V is TRBV5-6 and J is TRBJ1-2; D uncertain. This CDR3 has 13 amino acids. Germline CDR1 is SGHDT and CDR2 is YYEEEE. The V gene lost 0 bases and the J gene lost 1 base, with 4 bases spanning the gap. CDR3 nucleotide sequence: TGTGCCAGCAGCTTGGGGGTTAACTATGGCTACACCTTC. Its translation is CASSLGVNYGYTF. The full variable domain, completed using reference TRBV5-6 and TRBJ1-2, is DAGVTQSPTHLIKTRGQQVTLRCSPKSGHDTVSWYQQALGQGPQFIFQYYEEEERQRGNFPDRFSGHQFPNYSSELNVNALLLGDSALYLCASSLGVNYGYTFGSGTRLTVV.

This clone occurred once. The V and J genes are TRBV30 and TRBJ2-5, with a possible D match to TRBD2 (5 bases). V shed 4 bases and J shed 4 bases, with 13 bases lying between them. The CDR3 extends over 13 amino acids. Germline V gene lookup returns CDR1 GTSNPN and CDR2 SVGIG (reference sequence). The CDR3 here is CAWTQKAAETQYF. CDR3 bases: TGTGCCTGGACTCAAAAAGCGGCAGAGACCCAGTACTTC. Supplemented by reference TRBV30 and TRBJ2-5, the full variable domain reads SQTIHQWPATLVQPVGSPLSLECTVEGTSNPNLYWYRQAAGRGLQLLFYSVGIGQISSEVPQNLSASRPQDRQFILSSKKLLLSDSGFYLCAWTQKAAETQYFGPGTRLLVL.

This clone was seen a single time. The chain uses TRBV7-6 and TRBJ2-3, with a weak D call TRBD2 (5 bases). Trimming pared 3 bases from V and 5 bases from J, leaving 9 bases between. CDR3 size: 13 residues. Germline assignment: CDR1 SGHVS and CDR2 FNYEAQ. The CDR3 DNA is TGTGCCAGCAGCTTGTTTGGGAGAGATACGCAGTATTTT. Translating gives CASSLFGRDTQYF. The full variable domain, rest sourced from reference TRBV7-6 and TRBJ2-3, is GAGVSQSPRYKVTKRGQDVALRCDPISGHVSLYWYRQALGQGPEFLTYFNYEAQQDKSGLPNDRFSAERPEGSISTLTIQRTEQRDSAMYRCASSLFGRDTQYFGPGTRLTVL.

The chain couples TRBV5-1 to TRBJ2-1; D tentatively reads TRBD1 or TRBD2 (5 bases each). The V end lost 2 bases, the J end lost 6 bases, and 21 bases lay between the germline ends. This CDR3 has 17 amino acids. The germline V gene has CDR1 SGHRS and CDR2 YFSETQ. For the CDR3, the DNA is TGCGCCAGCAGCTTCGCTGGGGGTCAGTCCTCAGTCAATGAGCAGTTCTTC. This translates into CASSFAGGQSSVNEQFF.

This clone has a single count. The gene calls are TRBV30 and TRBJ2-7; 7 positions agree with TRBD1. Germline CDR1 and CDR2: GTSNPN and SVGIG (reference sequence). The CDR3 loop spans 13 amino acids. Trimming removed 3 bases from V and 3 bases from J; junction bases left unmatched: 5. CDR3 sequence (DNA): TGTGCCTGGAGCTTGACAGGGAACTACGAGCAGTACTTC. This gives the protein CAWSLTGNYEQYF.

The count of this clone is one. V and J are TRBV4-1 and TRBJ2-7, with unresolved D. CDR3 length: 13 amino acids. Trimming left V 2 bases short and J 4 bases short, with 9 bases between. Germline lookup yields CDR1 MGHRA and CDR2 YSYEKL. CDR3 nucleotide sequence: TGCGCCAGCAGCCAAAGGCCTGGGTACGAGCAGTACTTC. Protein sequence: CASSQRPGYEQYF.

The chain recombines TRBV5-4 with TRBJ1-2, with D hard to call. Germline V gene lookup returns CDR1 SGHNT and CDR2 YYREEE (reference sequence). V was clipped by 9 bases and J by 8 bases, with 26 bases between them. The length of the CDR3 is 15 residues. DNA of the CDR3: TGTGCCACCACGGAGCAAGACCGAGCAGTTGCCGGCTACACCTTC. Translating it yields CATTEQDRAVAGYTF. The full variable domain, its missing parts supplied by reference TRBV5-4 and TRBJ1-2, is ETGVTQSPTHLIKTRGQQVTLRCSSQSGHNTVSWYQQALGQGPQFIFQYYREEENGRGNFPPRFSGLQFPNYSSELNVNALELDDSALYLCATTEQDRAVAGYTFGSGTRLTVV.

This chain connects TRBV7-3 to TRBJ2-2, with D tentatively TRBD1 or TRBD2 (5 bases each). The germline CDR1 and CDR2 sequences are SGHTA and FQGTGA. Trimming stripped 1 base from V and 5 bases from J, with 11 bases between. The CDR3 totals 15 residues. As DNA, the CDR3 is TGTGCCAGCAGCTTAAAGGGACCCGGGACCGGGGAGCTGTTTTTT. This gives the protein CASSLKGPGTGELFF.

The rearrangement links TRBV4-2 to TRBJ1-1; tentative D call: TRBD1 (5 bases). Per the germline V gene, CDR1 is LGHNA and CDR2 is YNFKEQ. With 4 bases removed from V and 0 bases from J, the gap between germline ends came to 12 bases. This CDR3 comprises 15 residues. The CDR3 DNA is TGTGCCAGCAGCCGAGACAGTAGTATGAACACTGAAGCTTTCTTT. The encoded protein is CASSRDSSMNTEAFF.

J is TRBJ2-7 and V is TRBV5-6; TRBD1 matches 8 bases. Germline CDR1 reads SGHDT; CDR2 reads YYEEEE. The CDR3 totals 13 residues. With 4 bases clipped from V and 9 bases from J, the junction kept 9 bases outside the gene matches. CDR3 DNA sequence: TGTGCCAGCAGCCCGGGACAGGATCGTGTGCAGTACTTC. It specifies CASSPGQDRVQYF.

This sequence joins TRBV19 and TRBJ1-1; D unclear. V lost 5 bases to trimming and J lost 7 bases, with 14 bases between them. In germline, CDR1 is LNHDA, CDR2 SQIVND (reference sequence). The CDR3 contains 13 residues. The DNA for the CDR3 is TGTGCCAGTAGTGATAACACGGGGATTGAAGCTTTCTTT. Amino acids: CASSDNTGIEAFF.

J is TRBJ2-7 and V is TRBV30; D gene ambiguous. Trimming shortened V by 4 bases and J by 3 bases, and 13 bases separated the two germline ends. This CDR3 has 13 amino acids. Germline-derived CDR1 and CDR2 are GTSNPN and SVGIG (reference sequence). The CDR3 sequence is CAWTGPGHYEQYF. The CDR3, as DNA: TGTGCCTGGACGGGCCCCGGGCACTACGAGCAGTACTTC. Based on the CDR3 plus reference TRBV30 and TRBJ2-7, the full variable domain is SQTIHQWPATLVQPVGSPLSLECTVEGTSNPNLYWYRQAAGRGLQLLFYSVGIGQISSEVPQNLSASRPQDRQFILSSKKLLLSDSGFYLCAWTGPGHYEQYFGPGTRLTVT.

This clone has a single count. The V and J genes are TRBV6-1 and TRBJ2-1; the match to TRBD2 covers 12 bases. The CDR3 is made up of 15 amino acids. The germline V gene has CDR1 MNHNS and CDR2 SASEGT. The V and J ends lost 2 bases and 8 bases, in that order; junction bases with no gene match: 4. Written as DNA, the CDR3 is TGTGCCAGCAGTGAAAGACTAGCGGGAGTTCATGAGCAGTTCTTC. Protein: CASSERLAGVHEQFF.